A single sample gave rise to the 16 T cell receptor beta chains below, sequenced in a study of response to subunit inactivated influenza vaccine. TCRdb passed the RT-PCR reads through MiXCR, listing each CDR3 protein once. The sample lists hundreds of thousands of distinct CDR3 sequences, around 14% occurring once. The sample was PBMCs from blood, taken roughly 12 days after vaccination. Receptors originate from a man between 45 and 60 years old who received an inactivated influenza vaccine.

This clonotype was detected a few times. The V call is TRBV7-2, the J call TRBJ1-2, with D possibly TRBD1 on 5 matching bases. Trimming cost V 5 bases and J 4 bases, with 20 bases left between them. This CDR3 has 16 residues. Per the germline V gene, CDR1 is SGHTA and CDR2 is FQGNSA. The CDR3 is CASSPSLTDSSYGYTF. In DNA, the CDR3 is TGTGCCAGCAGCCCGTCCCTCACCGACAGCTCCTATGGCTACACCTTC.

This clonotype showed up many times. The chain couples TRBV29-1 to TRBJ2-3; D ambiguous. Germline V gives CDR1 SQVTM, CDR2 ANQGSEA. V shed 3 bases and J shed 3 bases, with 7 bases lying between them. This CDR3 region has 12 residues. The CDR3 nucleotides read TGCAGCGTTGATGAAGGGACAGATACGCAGTATTTT. Translation gives CSVDEGTDTQYF.

At least ten counts were recorded for this clonotype. The chain recombines TRBV19 with TRBJ2-1; 8 positions agree with TRBD2. Trimming at V came to 6 bases and at J to 2 bases, leaving 3 bases not matched to a gene. Germline lookup yields CDR1 LNHDA and CDR2 SQIVND (reference sequence). The CDR3 sequence is 14 residues long. The CDR3 loop reads CASSPGLAYNEQFF. The DNA for the CDR3 is TGTGCCAGTAGCCCGGGACTAGCCTACAATGAGCAGTTCTTC.

This clonotype was counted only a few times. The CDR3 is CASSYSTTGNTEAFF. The CDR3 coding sequence is TGTGCCAGCAGTTACTCAACCACAGGGAACACTGAAGCTTTCTTT. V gene TRBV6-5 combines with J gene TRBJ1-1; the D gene is possibly TRBD1 (5 bases). This CDR3 has 15 residues. Germline V gene sequence: CDR1 MNHEY, CDR2 SVGAGI. Trimming removed 0 bases at V and 1 base at J, with 9 bases between.

This clonotype came up a few times. The V call is TRBV9, the J call TRBJ2-2; D is ambiguous. There are 16 residues in the CDR3. With 0 bases removed from V and 4 bases from J, the gap between germline ends came to 13 bases. Germline V gene data show CDR1 as SGDLS and CDR2 as YYNGEE. CDR3 coding DNA: TGTGCCAGCAGCGTAGTAAATTCAGAGATCACCGGGGAGCTGTTTTTT. This encodes CASSVVNSEITGELFF.

This clonotype showed up just a few times. This chain connects TRBV6-6 to TRBJ2-1; D unresolved. The CDR3 loop spans 13 amino acids. V was shortened by 5 bases and J by 8 bases, with 13 bases between the two germline ends. Germline V CDR1 and CDR2: MNHNY, SVGAGI (reference sequence). The CDR3 DNA is TGTGCCAGCAGTCCGGGTCCGTGGGATGAGCAGTTCTTC. It yields the protein CASSPGPWDEQFF.

The sample holds many counts of this clonotype. The chain employs TRBV29-1 and TRBJ1-1, with TRBD1 matching 10 bases. The germline V gene has CDR1 SQVTM and CDR2 ANQGSEA. J lost 5 bases, V lost 7 bases, and 10 bases had no gene match. CDR3 length: 14 residues. CDR3 in amino acids: CSARTGGRLTEAFF. CDR3 nucleotide sequence: TGCAGCGCGAGGACAGGGGGGCGTCTGACTGAAGCTTTCTTT.

The J gene is TRBJ2-7, the V gene TRBV5-6, with D unclear. From germline, CDR1 is SGHDT and CDR2 YYEEEE. Trimming pared 6 bases from V and 4 bases from J, leaving 11 bases between. There are 12 residues in the CDR3. CDR3 sequence (DNA): TGTGCCAGCACCCCTAGACGGTACGAGCAGTACTTC. Translating gives CASTPRRYEQYF.

In its sample, this clonotype was seen many times. The CDR3 loop is CATSALSRSGANVLTF. CDR3 DNA sequence: TGTGCCACCAGTGCCCTAAGCCGCTCTGGGGCCAACGTCCTGACTTTC. The genes are TRBV24-1 and TRBJ2-6; no firm D call. CDR3 length equals 16 residues. From germline, CDR1 is KGHDR and CDR2 SFDVKD. V was trimmed by 5 bases and J by 0 bases, leaving 10 bases between them.

Notes on this clonotype: This sequence may be a read error, since a much larger clone differs from it by one base. This sequence joins TRBV3-1 and TRBJ2-3; TRBD1 matches 8 bases. V lost 10 bases to trimming and J lost 3 bases; unmatched junction nucleotides: 18. Germline assignment: CDR1 LGHDT and CDR2 YNNKEL (reference sequence). There are 17 residues in the CDR3. The CDR3 region has the DNA TGTGCCATCAGTCCCGAGACAGGGGCTCCCGTTACAGATACGCAGTATTTT. Protein product: CAISPETGAPVTDTQYF.

The chain recombines TRBV7-2 with TRBJ1-2; D remains unclear. The CDR3 is made up of 13 amino acids. V was shortened by 2 bases and J by 13 bases, with 17 bases between the two germline ends. Germline CDR1 SGHTA, CDR2 FQGNSA. CDR3: CASSLLLMGPRTF. Written as DNA, the CDR3 is TGTGCCAGCAGCTTACTTCTGATGGGTCCTCGCACCTTC.

In its sample, this clonotype was seen a few times. This chain uses TRBV28 with TRBJ2-6, with D hard to call. Germline CDR1 is MDHEN and CDR2 is SYDVKM. The CDR3 consists of 17 residues. Trimming left V 5 bases short and J 0 bases short, with 14 bases between. The chain's CDR3 is CASSRFLAFSGANVLTF. CDR3 in DNA: TGTGCCAGCAGTCGGTTCCTGGCCTTCTCTGGGGCCAACGTCCTGACTTTC. Combining the CDR3 with reference TRBV28 and TRBJ2-6 gives the whole variable domain DVKVTQSSRYLVKRTGEKVFLECVQDMDHENMFWYRQDPGLGLRLIYFSYDVKMKEKGDIPEGYSVSREKKERFSLILESASTNQTSMYLCASSRFLAFSGANVLTFGAGSRLTVL.

V gene TRBV12-3 or TRBV12-4 combines with J gene TRBJ2-5, with 7 bases that match TRBD1. J lost 3 bases, V lost 6 bases, and 4 bases had no gene match. The CDR3 totals 13 residues. In nucleotides, the CDR3 is TGTGCCAGCAGCGGACAGGCGAAAGAGACCCAGTACTTC. Amino acid sequence: CASSGQAKETQYF.

V is TRBV15 and J is TRBJ2-1, with 9 bases fitting TRBD2. Germline CDR1 LNHNV, CDR2 YYDKDF (reference sequence). Trimming cost V 0 bases and J 10 bases; bases outside gene matches: 7. CDR3 length equals 15 residues. CDR3 nucleotides: TGTGCCACCAGCAGAGATCGGTCCAGCGGGAGGGAGCAGTTCTTC. It yields the protein CATSRDRSSGREQFF.

The J gene is TRBJ2-1, the V gene TRBV20-1, with 11 nucleotides matching TRBD2. This CDR3 comprises 15 residues. In germline, CDR1 is DFQATT, CDR2 SNEGSKA (reference sequence). The V gene end was trimmed by 4 bases and the J gene end by 6 bases; junction bases not matched to a gene: 8. The CDR3 DNA sequence: TGCAGTGCTACCTCACTAGCGGGAGCCGTCAATGAGCAGTTCTTC. Translation: CSATSLAGAVNEQFF.

J is TRBJ1-1 and V is TRBV4-1; no firm D call. Germline V lookup: CDR1 MGHRA, CDR2 YSYEKL. Trimming took off 2 bases at V and 0 bases at J, with 10 bases between the two ends. The CDR3 length is 15 residues. CDR3: CASSQQQLMNTEAFF. The CDR3 DNA reads as TGCGCCAGCAGCCAACAACAGCTTATGAACACTGAAGCTTTCTTT.